This is a list of T cell receptor beta chains from one sample in a study of PD-L1 blockade in urothelial cancer. Libraries were prepared by immunoSEQ multiplex PCR; TCRdb keeps only in-frame clonotypes and omits some of them. The sample has tens of thousands of clones; 70% to 90% are singletons. Sequenced here: PBMCs, sampled around atezolizumab (anti-PD-L1) treatment. These receptor sequences come from a woman of 80 years or more with urothelial cancer. Each CDR3 is given with its conserved first and last residue. A D gene is named only where the DNA matches it firmly. Size values are once, few and many counts, or a class for expanded clones, and some rows have none.

J gene	D gene	clone size	V gene	CDR3 protein	CDR3 DNA
TRBJ2-2	TRBD1	NA	TRBV2	CASRRDRGESGELFF	TGTGCCAGCAGGAGGGACAGGGGGGAATCCGGGGAGCTGTTTTTT
TRBJ1-6	TRBD1	NA	TRBV27	CASSLAGQNNSPLHF	TGTGCCAGCAGTTTAGCGGGACAGAATAATTCACCCCTCCACTTT
TRBJ1-5	NA	once	TRBV2	CASSEWLPGIQPQHF	TGTGCCAGCAGTGAATGGCTACCGGGTATTCAGCCCCAGCATTTT
TRBJ2-1	TRBD1	NA	TRBV4-2	CASRPGTGNNEQFF	TGTGCCAGCAGGCCCGGGACAGGGAATAATGAGCAGTTCTTC
TRBJ1-1	NA	NA	TRBV7-8	CASSFLGDLPEAFF	TGTGCCAGCAGCTTCTTAGGGGATCTTCCTGAAGCTTTCTTT
TRBJ1-4	NA	few	TRBV9	CASARGKNEKLFF	TGTGCCAGTGCCAGGGGAAAGAATGAAAAACTGTTTTTT
TRBJ2-7	NA	NA	TRBV18	CASSPANEQYF	TGTGCCAGCTCACCCGCTAACGAGCAGTACTTC
TRBJ1-1	NA	NA	TRBV7-9	CASSPMGAPNTEAFF	TGTGCCAGCAGCCCCATGGGGGCGCCGAACACTGAAGCTTTCTTT
TRBJ1-1	TRBD1	NA	TRBV6-6	CASRPESGTGSSEAFF	TGTGCCAGCAGACCAGAGTCCGGGACAGGGTCATCTGAAGCTTTCTTT
TRBJ2-1	TRBD2	NA	TRBV10-3	CAIRVTSGSNEQFF	TGTGCCATCAGAGTGACTAGCGGGAGCAATGAGCAGTTCTTC
TRBJ2-4	NA	NA	TRBV7-6	CASSLTRDSKNIQYF	TGTGCCAGCAGCCTAACCAGGGATTCCAAAAACATTCAGTACTTC
TRBJ2-1	TRBD2	NA	TRBV7-8	CASSLTPTSGSRNRNEQFF	TGTGCCAGCAGCTTAACCCCGACTAGCGGGAGTAGGAATCGGAATGAGCAGTTCTTC
TRBJ1-5	TRBD1	NA	TRBV9	CARLYRGNQPQHF	TGTGCCAGGCTGTACAGGGGAAATCAGCCCCAGCATTTT
TRBJ1-2	TRBD1	NA	TRBV28	CASSFGQGVDYGYTF	TGTGCCAGCAGTTTCGGTCAGGGGGTAGACTATGGCTACACCTTC
TRBJ1-1	NA	NA	TRBV15	CATSLRTDTEAFF	TGTGCCACCAGCCTAAGGACTGACACTGAAGCTTTCTTT
TRBJ1-1	NA	NA	TRBV14	CASLQQPNTEAFF	TGTGCCAGCCTACAGCAACCGAACACTGAAGCTTTCTTT
TRBJ2-1	TRBD2	NA	TRBV11-2	CASSGRLAGYNEQFF	TGTGCCAGCAGCGGAAGACTAGCGGGGTATAATGAGCAGTTCTTC
TRBJ2-7	NA	once	TRBV5-1	CASSLTSREQYF	TGCGCCAGCAGCTTGACTAGTCGCGAGCAGTACTTC
TRBJ2-1	NA	once	TRBV7-2	CASSLRLEGNEQFF	TGTGCCAGCAGCTTGAGACTAGAAGGGAATGAGCAGTTCTTC
TRBJ1-4	NA	NA	TRBV5-1	CASSMGNAGNEKLFF	TGCGCCAGCAGTATGGGTAATGCAGGCAATGAAAAACTGTTTTTT
TRBJ2-4	TRBD2	once	TRBV9	CASSSEGVLAGELAKNIQYF	TGTGCCAGCAGCTCAGAAGGGGTCTTAGCGGGAGAACTAGCCAAAAACATTCAGTACTTC
TRBJ1-1	NA	NA	TRBV4-2	CASSLGGAGMKNTEAFF	TGTGCCAGCAGCCTTGGTGGGGCCGGCATGAAGAACACTGAAGCTTTCTTT
TRBJ2-3	NA	once	TRBV4-2	CASSQGSSTDTQYF	TGTGCCAGCAGCCAAGGTTCTAGTACAGATACGCAGTATTTT
TRBJ1-4	TRBD1	NA	TRBV4-2	CASSQGTGNEKLFF	TGTGCCAGCAGCCAAGGGACAGGGAATGAAAAACTGTTTTTT
TRBJ2-7	NA	NA	TRBV28	CASSRGSLYEQYF	TGTGCCAGCAGTAGGGGCAGCCTCTACGAGCAGTACTTC
TRBJ2-3	NA	NA	TRBV10-1	CASSESTSTDTQYF	TGCGCCAGCAGTGAGTCCACAAGTACAGATACGCAGTATTTT
TRBJ2-7	NA	NA	TRBV5-1	CASSPSEGARSEQYF	TGCGCCAGCAGCCCTTCAGAGGGAGCCCGCTCCGAGCAGTACTTC
TRBJ2-7	TRBD2	once	TRBV28	CASPGLANEQYF	TGTGCCAGTCCGGGACTAGCTAACGAGCAGTACTTC
TRBJ2-3	TRBD1	NA	TRBV18	CASSPWDRADTQYF	TGTGCCAGCTCACCGTGGGACAGGGCAGATACGCAGTATTTT
TRBJ1-2	TRBD1	NA	TRBV7-9	CASSPGTDF	TGTGCCAGCAGCCCAGGGACAGACTTC
TRBJ2-2	TRBD2	NA	TRBV19	CASSIDNLAGGGNTGELFF	TGTGCCAGTAGTATAGATAATCTAGCGGGAGGGGGAAACACCGGGGAGCTGTTTTTT
TRBJ1-5	NA	once	TRBV27	CATQPPGLSNQPQHF	TGTGCCACCCAACCCCCGGGACTAAGCAATCAGCCCCAGCATTTT
TRBJ2-7	NA	NA	TRBV29-1	CSVGGREQYF	TGCAGCGTGGGGGGGCGCGAGCAGTACTTC
TRBJ1-1	TRBD1	NA	TRBV27	CASTNTGGGTEAFF	TGTGCCAGCACCAATACAGGGGGAGGCACTGAAGCTTTCTTT
TRBJ1-2	NA	NA	TRBV10-3	CAISHQGIYGYTF	TGTGCCATCAGCCACCAGGGCATTTATGGCTACACCTTC
TRBJ1-5	NA	NA	TRBV6-5	CASSYTTPQAGQPQHF	TGTGCCAGCAGTTACACTACACCCCAGGCGGGTCAGCCCCAGCATTTT
TRBJ2-7	TRBD2	NA	TRBV2	CASRETSGRDYEQYF	TGTGCCAGCAGAGAGACTAGCGGTCGAGACTACGAGCAGTACTTC
TRBJ2-7	TRBD2	NA	TRBV7-3	CASSPGGGAYEQYF	TGTGCCAGCAGCCCCGGGGGGGGAGCCTACGAGCAGTACTTC
TRBJ2-7	TRBD2	once	TRBV27	CASTSPGLAGVGNEQYF	TGTGCCAGCACCTCTCCGGGACTAGCGGGAGTAGGGAACGAGCAGTACTTC
TRBJ2-2	NA	NA	TRBV9	CASSSRDIGTGELFF	TGTGCCAGCAGCTCCAGGGACATTGGCACCGGGGAGCTGTTTTTT
TRBJ1-2	NA	NA	TRBV6-6	CASSYPERQRTYGYTF	TGTGCCAGCAGTTACCCTGAACGACAGAGGACCTATGGCTACACCTTC
TRBJ1-2	TRBD1	NA	TRBV28	CASSPPGTGPPGGYGYTF	TGTGCCAGCAGCCCCCCCGGGACAGGTCCCCCTGGGGGCTATGGCTACACCTTC
TRBJ2-7	TRBD1	NA	TRBV28	CASRYPGTGAYEQYF	TGTGCCAGCAGATACCCCGGGACAGGGGCCTACGAGCAGTACTTC
TRBJ1-1	TRBD1	once	TRBV6-6	CASSPGQSPRAFF	TGTGCCAGCAGTCCGGGACAGTCGCCGAGGGCTTTCTTT
TRBJ1-2	NA	NA	TRBV18	CASSPGAGYGYTF	TGTGCCAGCTCACCGGGGGCAGGTTATGGCTACACCTTC
TRBJ1-5	TRBD1	NA	TRBV9	CASSQTDRGSQPQHF	TGTGCCAGCAGCCAAACGGACAGGGGAAGTCAGCCCCAGCATTTT
TRBJ1-1	NA	NA	TRBV28	CASSPPGGNTEAFF	TGTGCCAGCAGTCCCCCGGGGGGGAACACTGAAGCTTTCTTT
TRBJ2-1	TRBD1	once	TRBV7-9	CASRLDREQFF	TGTGCCAGCAGGTTGGACAGGGAGCAGTTCTTC
TRBJ2-7	TRBD1	NA	TRBV5-4	CASSPTGLVEQYF	TGTGCCAGCAGCCCGACAGGGTTGGTCGAGCAGTACTTC
TRBJ2-7	TRBD2	NA	TRBV7-6	CASSGIAGGDYEQYF	TGTGCCAGCAGCGGCATAGCGGGAGGAGACTACGAGCAGTACTTC
TRBJ1-4	NA	once	TRBV5-4	CASSRGLEATNEKLFF	TGTGCCAGCAGCCGAGGCCTCGAGGCAACTAATGAAAAACTGTTTTTT
TRBJ1-2	NA	NA	TRBV28	CASSPGGANYGYTF	TGTGCCAGCAGTCCCGGGGGAGCTAACTATGGCTACACCTTC
TRBJ2-1	TRBD2	NA	TRBV15	CATSRIGTSLNNEQFF	TGTGCCACCAGCAGGATCGGGACTAGCCTTAACAATGAGCAGTTCTTC
TRBJ2-3	NA	NA	TRBV5-6	CASRTGANTQYF	TGTGCCAGCAGGACTGGAGCAAATACGCAGTATTTT
TRBJ1-1	NA	NA	TRBV28	CASSLSGWNTEAFF	TGTGCCAGCAGTTTGTCAGGGTGGAACACTGAAGCTTTCTTT
TRBJ1-2	NA	NA	TRBV9	CASSVGGSRYGYTF	TGTGCCAGCAGCGTAGGAGGCAGCAGATATGGCTACACCTTC
TRBJ1-2	TRBD1	NA	TRBV2	CASTRTGGGGYTF	TGTGCCAGCACCAGGACAGGGGGCGGTGGCTACACCTTC
TRBJ2-5	TRBD2	once	TRBV7-9	CASSLPGLAGVETQYF	TGTGCCAGCAGCTTACCCGGACTAGCGGGAGTTGAGACCCAGTACTTC
TRBJ1-1	NA	NA	TRBV28	CASRSQGRAMNTEAFF	TGTGCCAGCAGGTCACAGGGACGTGCCATGAACACTGAAGCTTTCTTT